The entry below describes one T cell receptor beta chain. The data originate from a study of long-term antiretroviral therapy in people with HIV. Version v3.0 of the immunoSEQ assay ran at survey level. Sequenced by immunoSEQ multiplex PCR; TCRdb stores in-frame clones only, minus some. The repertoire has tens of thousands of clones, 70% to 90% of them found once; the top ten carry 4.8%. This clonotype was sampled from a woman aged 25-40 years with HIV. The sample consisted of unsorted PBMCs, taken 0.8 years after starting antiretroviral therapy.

CDR3 nucleotides: TGTGCCAGCAGCCAAAAAGGGTCTGGGGCCAACGTCCTGACTTTC. This encodes CASSQKGSGANVLTF. The chain employs TRBV7-9 and TRBJ2-6; D unclear. The germline V and J ends were trimmed by 5 bases and 1 base, with 9 bases remaining between them. Per germline, CDR1 SEHNR and CDR2 FQNEAQ (reference sequence). This CDR3 is 15 amino acids long.